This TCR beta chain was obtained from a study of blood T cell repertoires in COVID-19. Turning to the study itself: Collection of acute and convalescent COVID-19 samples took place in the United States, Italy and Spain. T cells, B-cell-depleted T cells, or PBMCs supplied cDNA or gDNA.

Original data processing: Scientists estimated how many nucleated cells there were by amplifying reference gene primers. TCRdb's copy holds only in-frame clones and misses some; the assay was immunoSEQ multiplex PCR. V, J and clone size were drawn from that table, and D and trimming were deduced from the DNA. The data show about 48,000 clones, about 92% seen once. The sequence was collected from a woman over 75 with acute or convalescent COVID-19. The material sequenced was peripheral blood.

CDR3 coding DNA: TGTGCCAGCAGCCCAGGGGACAAGGGGAACACTGAAGCTTTCTTT. This translates into CASSPGDKGNTEAFF. The V call is TRBV7-8, the J call TRBJ1-1; TRBD1 might be the D (6 bases). V was cut by 5 bases and J by 1 base, with 14 bases left in between. Per germline, CDR1 SGHVS and CDR2 FQNEAQ. This CDR3 comprises 15 residues.